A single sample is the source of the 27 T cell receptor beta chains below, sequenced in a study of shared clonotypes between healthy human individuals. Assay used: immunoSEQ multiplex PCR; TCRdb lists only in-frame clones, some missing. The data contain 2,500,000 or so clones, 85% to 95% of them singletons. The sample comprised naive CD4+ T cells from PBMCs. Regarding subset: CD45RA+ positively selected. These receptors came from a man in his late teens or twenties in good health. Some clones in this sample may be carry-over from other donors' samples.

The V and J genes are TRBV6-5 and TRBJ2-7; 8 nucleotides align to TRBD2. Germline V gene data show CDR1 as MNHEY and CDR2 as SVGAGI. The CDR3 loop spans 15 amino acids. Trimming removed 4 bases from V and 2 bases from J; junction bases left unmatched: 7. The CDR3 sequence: CASSFIAGYPYEQYF. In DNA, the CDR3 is TGTGCCAGCAGTTTCATAGCGGGATACCCCTACGAGCAGTACTTC.

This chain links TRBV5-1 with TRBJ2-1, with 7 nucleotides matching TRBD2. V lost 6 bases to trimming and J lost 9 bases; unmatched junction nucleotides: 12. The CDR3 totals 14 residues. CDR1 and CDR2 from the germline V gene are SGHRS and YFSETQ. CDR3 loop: CASTERGGGPEQFF. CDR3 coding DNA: TGCGCCAGCACCGAGCGCGGGGGAGGGCCTGAGCAGTTCTTC.

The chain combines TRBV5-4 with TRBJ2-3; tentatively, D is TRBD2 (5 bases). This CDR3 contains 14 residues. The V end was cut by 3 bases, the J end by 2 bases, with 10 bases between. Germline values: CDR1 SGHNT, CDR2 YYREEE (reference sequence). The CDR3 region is CASSSARVTDTQYF. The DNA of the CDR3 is TGTGCCAGCAGCTCTGCGAGGGTCACAGATACGCAGTATTTT.

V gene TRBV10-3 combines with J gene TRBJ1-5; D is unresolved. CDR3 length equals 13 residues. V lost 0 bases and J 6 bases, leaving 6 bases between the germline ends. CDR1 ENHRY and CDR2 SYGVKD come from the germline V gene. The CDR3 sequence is CAISESGFQPQHF. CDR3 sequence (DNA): TGTGCCATCAGTGAGTCGGGGTTTCAGCCCCAGCATTTT.

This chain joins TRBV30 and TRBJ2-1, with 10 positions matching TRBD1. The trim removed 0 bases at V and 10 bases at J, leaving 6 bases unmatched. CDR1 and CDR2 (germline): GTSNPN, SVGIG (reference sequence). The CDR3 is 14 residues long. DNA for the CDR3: TGTGCCTGGAGTGTCGGACAGGGGGTATTAGAGCAGTTCTTC. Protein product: CAWSVGQGVLEQFF.

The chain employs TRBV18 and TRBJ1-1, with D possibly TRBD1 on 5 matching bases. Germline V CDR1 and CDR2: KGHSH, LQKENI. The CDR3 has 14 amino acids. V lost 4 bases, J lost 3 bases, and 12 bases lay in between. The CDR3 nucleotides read TGTGCCAGCTCACTCGCCCCGGGGGACACTGAAGCTTTCTTT. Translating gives CASSLAPGDTEAFF.

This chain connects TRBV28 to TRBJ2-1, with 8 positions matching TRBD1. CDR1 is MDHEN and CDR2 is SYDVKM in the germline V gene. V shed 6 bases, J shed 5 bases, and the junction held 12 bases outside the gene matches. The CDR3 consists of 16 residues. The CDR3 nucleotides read TGTGCCAGCAGGTCACCGGGACAGGTAGGACACAATGAGCAGTTCTTC. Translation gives CASRSPGQVGHNEQFF.

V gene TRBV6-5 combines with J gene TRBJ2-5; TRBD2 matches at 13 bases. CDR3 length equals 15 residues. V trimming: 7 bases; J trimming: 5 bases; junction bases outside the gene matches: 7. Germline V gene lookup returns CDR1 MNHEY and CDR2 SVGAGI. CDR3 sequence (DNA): TGTGCCAGCAAACGGACTAGCGGGAGTTTTGAGACCCAGTACTTC. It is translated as CASKRTSGSFETQYF.

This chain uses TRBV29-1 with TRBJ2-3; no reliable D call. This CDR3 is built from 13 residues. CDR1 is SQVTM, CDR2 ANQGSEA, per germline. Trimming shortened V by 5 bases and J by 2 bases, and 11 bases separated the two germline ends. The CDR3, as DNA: TGCAGCGTTATAGGGCGGTACACAGATACGCAGTATTTT. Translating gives CSVIGRYTDTQYF.

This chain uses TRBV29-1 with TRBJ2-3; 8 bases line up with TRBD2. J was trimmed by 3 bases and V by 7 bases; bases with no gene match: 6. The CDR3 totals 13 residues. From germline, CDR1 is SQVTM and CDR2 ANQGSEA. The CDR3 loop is CSETQRETDTQYF. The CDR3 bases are TGCAGCGAAACCCAGCGGGAGACAGATACGCAGTATTTT.

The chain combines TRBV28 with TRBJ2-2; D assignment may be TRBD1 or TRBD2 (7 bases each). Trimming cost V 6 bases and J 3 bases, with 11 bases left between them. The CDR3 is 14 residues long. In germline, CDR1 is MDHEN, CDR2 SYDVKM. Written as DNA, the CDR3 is TGTGCCAGCAGCGGGGGGACAGACACCGGGGAGCTGTTTTTT. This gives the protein CASSGGTDTGELFF.

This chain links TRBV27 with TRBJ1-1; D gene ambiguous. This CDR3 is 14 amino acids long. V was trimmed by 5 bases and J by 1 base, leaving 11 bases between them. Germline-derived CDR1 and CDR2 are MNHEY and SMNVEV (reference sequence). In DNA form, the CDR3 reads TGTGCCAGCAGTCCTCCCGCCCCGAACACTGAAGCTTTCTTT. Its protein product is CASSPPAPNTEAFF.

The chain's CDR3 is CASFPGRARGHEQYF. The CDR3 DNA follows: TGTGCCAGCTTTCCCGGGCGGGCTAGGGGGCACGAGCAGTACTTC. The chain couples TRBV27 to TRBJ2-7; 7 bases fit TRBD1. V trimming: 8 bases; J trimming: 5 bases; junction bases outside the gene matches: 15. CDR3 length equals 15 residues. In germline, CDR1 is MNHEY, CDR2 SMNVEV (reference sequence).

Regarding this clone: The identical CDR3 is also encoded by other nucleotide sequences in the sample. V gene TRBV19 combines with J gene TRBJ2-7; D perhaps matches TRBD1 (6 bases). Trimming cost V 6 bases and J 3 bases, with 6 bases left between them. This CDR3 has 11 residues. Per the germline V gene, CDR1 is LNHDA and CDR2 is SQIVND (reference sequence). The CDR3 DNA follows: TGTGCCAGTAGCAGGGGCTACGAGCAGTACTTC. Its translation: CASSRGYEQYF.

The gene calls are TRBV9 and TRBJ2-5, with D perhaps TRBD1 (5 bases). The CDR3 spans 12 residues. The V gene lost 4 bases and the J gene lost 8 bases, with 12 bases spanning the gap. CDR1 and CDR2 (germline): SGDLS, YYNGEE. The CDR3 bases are TGTGCCAGCAGCACCAGAACAGGAACCCAGTACTTC. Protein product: CASSTRTGTQYF.

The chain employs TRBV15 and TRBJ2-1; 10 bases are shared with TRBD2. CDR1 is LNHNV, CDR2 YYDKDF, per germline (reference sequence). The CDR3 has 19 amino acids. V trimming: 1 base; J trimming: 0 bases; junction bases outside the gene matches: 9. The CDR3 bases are TGTGCCACCAGCAGAGTTGGGGGAAGACTAGCGGGCTCCTACAATGAGCAGTTCTTC. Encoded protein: CATSRVGGRLAGSYNEQFF.

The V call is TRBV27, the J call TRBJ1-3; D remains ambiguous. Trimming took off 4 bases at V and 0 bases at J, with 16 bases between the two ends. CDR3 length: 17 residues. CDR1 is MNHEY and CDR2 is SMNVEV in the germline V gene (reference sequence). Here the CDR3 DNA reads TGTGCCAGCAGTTCCGCTGGGAGGCCACCCTCTGGAAACACCATATATTTT. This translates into CASSSAGRPPSGNTIYF.

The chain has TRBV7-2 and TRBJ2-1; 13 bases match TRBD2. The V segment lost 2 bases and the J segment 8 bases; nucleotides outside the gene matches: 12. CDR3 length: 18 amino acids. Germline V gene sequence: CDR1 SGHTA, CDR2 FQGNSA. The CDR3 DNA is TGTGCCAGCAGCTTAAATGGGGTCGGACTAGCGGGAGTCGATGAGCAGTTCTTC. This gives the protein CASSLNGVGLAGVDEQFF.

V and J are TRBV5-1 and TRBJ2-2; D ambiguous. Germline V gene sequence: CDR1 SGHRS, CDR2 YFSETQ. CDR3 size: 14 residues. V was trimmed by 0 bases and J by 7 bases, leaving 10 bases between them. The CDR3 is CASSLVVGNGELFF. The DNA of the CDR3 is TGCGCCAGCAGCTTGGTGGTGGGGAACGGGGAGCTGTTTTTT.

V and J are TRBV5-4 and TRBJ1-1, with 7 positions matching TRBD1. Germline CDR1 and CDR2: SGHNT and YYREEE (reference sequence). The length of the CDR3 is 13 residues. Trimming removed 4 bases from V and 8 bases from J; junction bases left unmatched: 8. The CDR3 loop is CASSQVEGQEAFF. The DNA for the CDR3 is TGTGCCAGCAGCCAAGTCGAGGGACAGGAAGCTTTCTTT. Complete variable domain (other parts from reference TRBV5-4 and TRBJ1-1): ETGVTQSPTHLIKTRGQQVTLRCSSQSGHNTVSWYQQALGQGPQFIFQYYREEENGRGNFPPRFSGLQFPNYSSELNVNALELDDSALYLCASSQVEGQEAFFGQGTRLTVV.

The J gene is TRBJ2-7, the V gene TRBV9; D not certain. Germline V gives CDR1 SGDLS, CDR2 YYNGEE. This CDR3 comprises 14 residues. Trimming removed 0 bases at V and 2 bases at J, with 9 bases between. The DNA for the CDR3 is TGTGCCAGCAGCGTAGGTGGCAGGCCCTACGAGCAGTACTTC. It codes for CASSVGGRPYEQYF.

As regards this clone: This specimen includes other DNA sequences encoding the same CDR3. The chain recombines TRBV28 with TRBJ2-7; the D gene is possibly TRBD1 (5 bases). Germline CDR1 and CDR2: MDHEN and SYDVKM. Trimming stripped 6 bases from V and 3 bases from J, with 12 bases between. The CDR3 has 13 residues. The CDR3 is CASSLRQIYEQYF. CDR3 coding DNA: TGTGCCAGCAGCTTGAGACAGATCTACGAGCAGTACTTC.

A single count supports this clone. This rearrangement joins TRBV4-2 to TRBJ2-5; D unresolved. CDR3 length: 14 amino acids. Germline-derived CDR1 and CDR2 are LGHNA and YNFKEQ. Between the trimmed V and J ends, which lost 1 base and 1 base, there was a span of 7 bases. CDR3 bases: TGTGCCAGCAGCCAAGTGGGCGCCCAAGAGACCCAGTACTTC. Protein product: CASSQVGAQETQYF.

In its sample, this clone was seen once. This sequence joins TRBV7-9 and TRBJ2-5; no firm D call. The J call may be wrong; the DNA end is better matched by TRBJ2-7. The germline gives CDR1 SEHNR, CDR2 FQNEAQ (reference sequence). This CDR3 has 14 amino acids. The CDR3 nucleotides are TGTGCCAGCTTGGACCTGCGAAGCTCCTACGAGCAGTACTTC. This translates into CASLDLRSSYEQYF.

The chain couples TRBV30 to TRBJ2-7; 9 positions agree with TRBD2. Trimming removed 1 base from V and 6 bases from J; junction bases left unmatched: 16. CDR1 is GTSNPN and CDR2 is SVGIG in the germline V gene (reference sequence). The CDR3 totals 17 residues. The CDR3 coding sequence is TGTGCCTGGAGTGCCCCTCGACAGGGACGGCGGGAGGGCGAGCAGTACTTC. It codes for CAWSAPRQGRREGEQYF. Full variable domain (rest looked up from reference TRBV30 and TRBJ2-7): SQTIHQWPATLVQPVGSPLSLECTVEGTSNPNLYWYRQAAGRGLQLLFYSVGIGQISSEVPQNLSASRPQDRQFILSSKKLLLSDSGFYLCAWSAPRQGRREGEQYFGPGTRLTVT.

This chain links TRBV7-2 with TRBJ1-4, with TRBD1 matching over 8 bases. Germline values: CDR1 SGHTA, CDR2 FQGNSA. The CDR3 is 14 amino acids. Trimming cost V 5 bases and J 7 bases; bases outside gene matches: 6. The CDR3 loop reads CASSDGQGGEKLFF. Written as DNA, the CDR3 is TGTGCCAGCAGCGACGGACAGGGCGGTGAAAAACTGTTTTTT.

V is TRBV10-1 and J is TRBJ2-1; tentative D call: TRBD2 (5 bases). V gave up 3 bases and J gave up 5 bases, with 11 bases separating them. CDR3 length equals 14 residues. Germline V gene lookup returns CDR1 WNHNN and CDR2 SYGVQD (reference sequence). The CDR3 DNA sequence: TGCGCCAGCAGTGATTACGGGAAAAACAATGAGCAGTTCTTC. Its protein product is CASSDYGKNNEQFF.